This record covers a single T cell receptor (beta chain). The antigen is undetermined. The germline gene is not matched at one end of the junction; a read error may be the cause. This CDR3 comprises 14 residues. Germline-derived CDR1 and CDR2 are MDHEN and SYDVKM. The data belong to a study of molecular identifiers for immune sequencing clone quantification. A CD8+CD4-CCR7+CD45RA+ gate was used to sort naive CD8 T cells. Findings and caveats of the study: Barcodes shared by identical TCR molecules could lead to underestimated sizes of highly expanded clones. Among effectors, clones above 20 RNA copies held over 98% of molecules; among naive cells, under 1%.

TCRdb re-derived calls from the PCR reads in MiXCR, one entry per CDR3 protein. The sample has approximately 100,000 distinct CDR3 sequences; 35% to 40% are singletons. Sequencing was done on a sample of naive CD8+ T cells from blood, with Jurkat cell RNA spiked in. Subset noted: FACS-sorted CD8+CD4-CCR7+CD45RA+ naive T cells. This TCR derives from a human donor in good health. Some libraries in this study had Jurkat cell RNA spiked in. The J gene is TRBJ2-7, the V gene TRBV28; D may match TRBD1 or TRBD2 (5 bases each). CDR3 sequence reads: CTSSLTGTGAEQYF. The CDR3 DNA sequence: TGTACCAGCAGTTTGACCGGGACGGGTGCAGAGCAGTACTTC.